This entry lists 17 T cell receptor beta chains sequenced from one sample in a study of T cell changes during pregnancy in multiple sclerosis. Clones were read by immunoSEQ multiplex PCR, and TCRdb kept only the in-frame ones, dropping some. Of approximately 92,000 clones listed, more than 85% are singletons. Sequences were derived from peripheral blood, sampled in the first trimester of pregnancy. The receptors derive from a female donor with multiple sclerosis, enrolled in a pregnancy study.

This clone was counted only a few times. The chain combines TRBV2 with TRBJ1-1; D remains ambiguous. Trimming shortened V by 7 bases and J by 1 base, and 13 bases separated the two germline ends. This CDR3 contains 14 residues. The germline V gene encodes CDR1 SNHLY and CDR2 FYNNEI. CDR3 DNA: TGTGCCAGCACATCTTATACGCGGAACACTGAAGCTTTCTTT. Amino acids: CASTSYTRNTEAFF.

The V and J genes are TRBV18 and TRBJ1-1; 9 bases are shared with TRBD1. The CDR3 is made up of 13 amino acids. The V gene's germline CDR1 is KGHSH and CDR2 LQKENI. Germline trimming cut 5 bases from V and 6 bases from J; bases unmatched to any gene: 4. The CDR3 coding sequence is TGTGCCAGCTCATCCGACAGGGGGGCTGAAGCTTTCTTT. As protein: CASSSDRGAEAFF. Combining the CDR3 with reference TRBV18 and TRBJ1-1 gives the whole variable domain NAGVMQNPRHLVRRRGQEARLRCSPMKGHSHVYWYRQLPEEGLKFMVYLQKENIIDESGMPKERFSAEFPKEGPSILRIQQVVRGDSAAYFCASSSDRGAEAFFGQGTRLTVV.

V gene TRBV15 combines with J gene TRBJ2-6, with a tentative D call TRBD1 (6 bases). The CDR3 sequence is 15 residues long. The germline V gene encodes CDR1 LNHNV and CDR2 YYDKDF (reference sequence). The V end lost 3 bases, the J end lost 2 bases, and 8 bases lay between the germline ends. The CDR3, as DNA: TGTGCCACCAGCAGCAACAGGGCTGGGGCCAACGTCCTGACTTTC. It encodes CATSSNRAGANVLTF.

This clone was recorded only once. V is TRBV11-2 and J is TRBJ2-1; D gene unclear. This CDR3 has 15 residues. The V end was cut by 1 base, the J end by 4 bases, with 11 bases between. In germline, CDR1 is SGHAT, CDR2 FQNNGV. This CDR3 reads CASSLVSFDYNEQFF. CDR3 bases: TGTGCCAGCAGCTTAGTTAGCTTTGATTACAATGAGCAGTTCTTC.

The rearrangement joins TRBV7-2 to TRBJ1-1; D is uncertain. Germline assignment: CDR1 SGHTA and CDR2 FQGNSA. The CDR3 is made up of 14 amino acids. V lost 2 bases and J lost 4, with 11 bases in between. CDR3 DNA sequence: TGTGCCAGCAGCTTAAAGGTCAGCGCCACTGAAGCTTTCTTT. This translates into CASSLKVSATEAFF. Full variable domain (missing parts from reference TRBV7-2 and TRBJ1-1): GAGVSQSPSNKVTEKGKDVELRCDPISGHTALYWYRQSLGQGLEFLIYFQGNSAPDKSGLPSDRFSAERTGGSVSTLTIQRTQQEDSAVYLCASSLKVSATEAFFGQGTRLTVV.

The V call is TRBV27, the J call TRBJ2-7, with 7 bases identical to TRBD2. Germline lookup yields CDR1 MNHEY and CDR2 SMNVEV (reference sequence). This CDR3 region has 17 residues. The V and J ends lost 2 bases and 5 bases, in that order; junction bases with no gene match: 15. The CDR3 is CASSLRLAPGGWDEQYF. In nucleotides, the CDR3 is TGTGCCAGCAGTTTAAGACTAGCTCCTGGAGGTTGGGACGAGCAGTACTTC.

This chain joins TRBV2 and TRBJ2-7, with 9 bases fitting TRBD1. CDR3 length: 14 amino acids. Germline V gene data show CDR1 as SNHLY and CDR2 as FYNNEI. With 6 bases clipped from V and 2 bases from J, the junction kept 5 bases outside the gene matches. DNA of the CDR3: TGTGCCAGCAGGGCTCGGGACAGGGCCTACGAGCAGTACTTC. This sequence encodes CASRARDRAYEQYF.

The chain joins TRBV2 to TRBJ2-1; 7 bases align to TRBD2. V lost 7 bases and J lost 8; bases outside the gene matches: 11. The CDR3 spans 14 residues. Germline lookup yields CDR1 SNHLY and CDR2 FYNNEI. CDR3 nucleotide sequence: TGTGCCAGCATCCCTCCTGCGGGAGAGCATGAGCAGTTCTTC. This gives the protein CASIPPAGEHEQFF.

V gene TRBV15 combines with J gene TRBJ2-1, with TRBD2 as a possible D gene (6 bases). Germline loops: CDR1 LNHNV, CDR2 YYDKDF (reference sequence). Trimming pared 3 bases from V and 5 bases from J, leaving 20 bases between. The CDR3 consists of 17 residues. CDR3 in DNA: TGTGCCACCAGCAGGATTCTATTGACGGGAGTAGACAATGAGCAGTTCTTC. It specifies CATSRILLTGVDNEQFF.

V and J are TRBV20-1 and TRBJ1-4, with D tentatively TRBD1 (5 bases). The V and J ends lost 3 bases and 10 bases respectively, with 9 bases between them. Germline CDR1 is DFQATT and CDR2 is SNEGSKA (reference sequence). CDR3 length: 11 residues. CDR3 sequence reads: CSASYTGKLFF. For the CDR3, the DNA is TGCAGTGCTAGTTACACAGGAAAACTGTTTTTT.

In this sample, this clone turned up once. The chain recombines TRBV29-1 with TRBJ1-2; 7 nucleotides agree with TRBD1. V was clipped by 2 bases and J by 4 bases; unmatched bases: 7. The germline V gene encodes CDR1 SQVTM and CDR2 ANQGSEA. This CDR3 has 14 amino acids. CDR3 coding DNA: TGCAGCGTTGAATGGCCGGGACAGATCTATGGCTACACCTTC. It translates to CSVEWPGQIYGYTF.

CDR3 bases: TGTGCCAGCAGTGATGAGGACACCTTGAACACTGAAGCTTTCTTT. Its protein product is CASSDEDTLNTEAFF. The chain joins TRBV6-1 to TRBJ1-1; tentative D call: TRBD1 (5 bases). Germline CDR1 is MNHNS and CDR2 is SASEGT. The CDR3 contains 15 residues. With 3 bases removed from V and 0 bases from J, the gap between germline ends came to 11 bases.

The gene calls are TRBV28 and TRBJ1-4, with D unclear. Germline CDR1 reads MDHEN; CDR2 reads SYDVKM. This CDR3 region has 13 residues. Trimming took off 3 bases at V and 6 bases at J, with 8 bases between the two ends. CDR3 region: CASSLAGDEKLFF. CDR3 nucleotides: TGTGCCAGCAGTTTGGCGGGAGATGAAAAACTGTTTTTT. The full variable domain, in which reference TRBV28 and TRBJ1-4 provide the parts outside the CDR3, is DVKVTQSSRYLVKRTGEKVFLECVQDMDHENMFWYRQDPGLGLRLIYFSYDVKMKEKGDIPEGYSVSREKKERFSLILESASTNQTSMYLCASSLAGDEKLFFGSGTQLSVL.

Only a few counts were recorded for this clone. The V gene is TRBV6-4, the J gene TRBJ2-7; no definite D call. CDR3 length: 9 residues. CDR1 is MRHNA, CDR2 SNTAGT, per germline. Trimming shortened V by 8 bases and J by 9 bases, and 8 bases separated the two germline ends. The CDR3 here is CASPHTQYF. CDR3 nucleotide sequence: TGTGCCAGCCCACATACGCAGTACTTC.

This rearrangement joins TRBV2 to TRBJ2-7, with TRBD2 as a possible D gene (6 bases). Germline values: CDR1 SNHLY, CDR2 FYNNEI. The CDR3 totals 15 residues. The V end was cut by 1 base, the J end by 3 bases, with 13 bases between. The CDR3 reads CASSEDRESYYEQYF. As DNA, the CDR3 is TGTGCCAGCAGTGAAGACCGGGAGTCTTACTACGAGCAGTACTTC.

On this clone itself: Distinct nucleotide sequences in the sample also encode this CDR3. The V call is TRBV2, the J call TRBJ2-1, with D possibly TRBD2 on 6 matching bases. Deletions cut 6 bases from V and 3 bases from J, with 6 bases between. Germline V gene data show CDR1 as SNHLY and CDR2 as FYNNEI. The CDR3 loop spans 12 amino acids. The CDR3 DNA is TGTGCCAGCAGGGGAGGCTACAATGAGCAGTTCTTC. Protein: CASRGGYNEQFF.

This clone has a single count. The chain carries TRBV7-2 and TRBJ1-1; perhaps TRBD1 as D (5 bases). Trimming took 8 bases from V and 5 from J, leaving 21 bases between them. Looked up from germline, CDR1 is SGHTA and CDR2 is FQGNSA. The CDR3 extends over 15 amino acids. CDR3 nucleotide sequence: TGTGCCAGCGGGTCCCGGCGCGGGGGTGGGACTGAAGCTTTCTTT. Translated, it gives CASGSRRGGGTEAFF.